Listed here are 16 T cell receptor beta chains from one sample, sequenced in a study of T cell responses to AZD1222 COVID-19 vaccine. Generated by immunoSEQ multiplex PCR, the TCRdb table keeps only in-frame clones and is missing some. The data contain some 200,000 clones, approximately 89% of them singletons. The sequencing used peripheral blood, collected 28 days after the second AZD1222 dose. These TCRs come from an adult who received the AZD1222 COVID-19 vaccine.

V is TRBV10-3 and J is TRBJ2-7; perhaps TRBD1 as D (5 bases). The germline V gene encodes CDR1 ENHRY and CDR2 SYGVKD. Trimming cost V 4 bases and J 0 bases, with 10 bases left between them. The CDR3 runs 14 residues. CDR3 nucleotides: TGTGCCATCAGTGTAGGGGCCAGCTCCTACGAGCAGTACTTC. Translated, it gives CAISVGASSYEQYF.

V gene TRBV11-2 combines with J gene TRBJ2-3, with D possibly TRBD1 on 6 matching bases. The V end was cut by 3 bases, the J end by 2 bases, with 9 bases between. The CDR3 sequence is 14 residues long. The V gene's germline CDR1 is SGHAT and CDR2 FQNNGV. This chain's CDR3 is CASSFGGNTDTQYF. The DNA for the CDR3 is TGTGCCAGCAGCTTTGGGGGCAACACAGATACGCAGTATTTT.

CDR3 sequence: CASSLATGSHNEQFF. The CDR3 bases are TGCGCCAGCAGCTTGGCTACAGGGAGCCACAATGAGCAGTTCTTC. The chain couples TRBV5-1 to TRBJ2-1; D may be TRBD1 (6 bases). V was cut by 0 bases and J by 5 bases, with 12 bases left in between. The germline V gene encodes CDR1 SGHRS and CDR2 YFSETQ. This CDR3 contains 15 residues.

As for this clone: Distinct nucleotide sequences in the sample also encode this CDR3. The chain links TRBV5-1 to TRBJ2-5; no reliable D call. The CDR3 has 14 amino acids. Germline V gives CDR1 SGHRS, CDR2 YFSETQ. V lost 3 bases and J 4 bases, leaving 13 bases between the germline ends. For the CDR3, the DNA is TGCGCCAGCAGCTCGGGTCTAGGCGGAGAGACCCAGTACTTC. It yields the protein CASSSGLGGETQYF.

The CDR3 nucleotides read TGTGCCAGCAGTGCCCCTGGGGAGGGGGCATCCTACGAGCAGTACTTC. Translating it yields CASSAPGEGASYEQYF. This chain links TRBV28 with TRBJ2-7; either TRBD1 or TRBD2 may fit D (7 bases each). Germline V gene lookup returns CDR1 MDHEN and CDR2 SYDVKM. The V end was cut by 5 bases, the J end by 1 base, with 18 bases between. There are 16 residues in the CDR3.

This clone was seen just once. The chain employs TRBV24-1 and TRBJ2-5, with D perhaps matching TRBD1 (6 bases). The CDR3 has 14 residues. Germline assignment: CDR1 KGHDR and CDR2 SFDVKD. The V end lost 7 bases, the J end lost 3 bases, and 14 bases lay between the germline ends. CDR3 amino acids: CATRGAGAKETQYF. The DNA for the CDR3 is TGTGCCACCAGAGGGGCAGGGGCGAAAGAGACCCAGTACTTC.

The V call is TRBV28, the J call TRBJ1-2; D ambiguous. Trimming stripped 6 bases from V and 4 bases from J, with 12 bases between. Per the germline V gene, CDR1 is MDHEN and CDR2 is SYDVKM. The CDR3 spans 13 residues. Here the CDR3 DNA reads TGTGCCAGCAGAACCCCTGAACTCTATGGCTACACCTTC. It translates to CASRTPELYGYTF.

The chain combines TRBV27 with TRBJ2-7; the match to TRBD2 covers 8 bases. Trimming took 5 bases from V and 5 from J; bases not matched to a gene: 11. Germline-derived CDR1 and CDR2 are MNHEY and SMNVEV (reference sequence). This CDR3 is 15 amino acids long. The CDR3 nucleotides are TGTGCCAGCAGTCCCCCGGGACTAGGTAGCGACGAGCAGTACTTC. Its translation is CASSPPGLGSDEQYF.

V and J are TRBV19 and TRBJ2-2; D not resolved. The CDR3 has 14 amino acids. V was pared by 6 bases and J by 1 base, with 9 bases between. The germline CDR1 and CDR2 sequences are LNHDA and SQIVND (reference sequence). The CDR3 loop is CASSKGGNTGELFF. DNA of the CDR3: TGTGCCAGTAGCAAAGGTGGGAACACCGGGGAGCTGTTTTTT.

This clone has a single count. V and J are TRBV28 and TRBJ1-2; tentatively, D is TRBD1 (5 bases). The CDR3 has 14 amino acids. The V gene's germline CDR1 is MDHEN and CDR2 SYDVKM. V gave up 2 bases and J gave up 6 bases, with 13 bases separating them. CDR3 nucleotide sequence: TGTGCCAGCAGTTTACCCGGGACCCTGGATGGCTACACCTTC. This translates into CASSLPGTLDGYTF.

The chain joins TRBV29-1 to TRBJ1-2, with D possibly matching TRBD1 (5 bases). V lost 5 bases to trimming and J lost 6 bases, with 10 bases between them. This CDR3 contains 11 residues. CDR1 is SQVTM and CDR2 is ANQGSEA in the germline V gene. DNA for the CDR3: TGCAGCGTTCGGGGGAGCAATGGCTACACCTTC. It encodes CSVRGSNGYTF.

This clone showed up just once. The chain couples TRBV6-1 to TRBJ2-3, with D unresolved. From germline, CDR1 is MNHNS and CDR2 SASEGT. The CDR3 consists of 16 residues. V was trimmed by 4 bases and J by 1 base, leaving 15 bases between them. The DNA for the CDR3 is TGTGCCAGCAGTGCTCTATCCGGGCCCCGCACAGATACGCAGTATTTT. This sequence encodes CASSALSGPRTDTQYF.

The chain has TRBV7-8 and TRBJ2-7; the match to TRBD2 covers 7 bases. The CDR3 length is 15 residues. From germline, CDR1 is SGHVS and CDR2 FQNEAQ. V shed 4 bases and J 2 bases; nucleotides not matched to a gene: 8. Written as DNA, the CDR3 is TGTGCCAGCAGCTCCCGGGACTACCTAACCTACGAGCAGTACTTC. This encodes CASSSRDYLTYEQYF.

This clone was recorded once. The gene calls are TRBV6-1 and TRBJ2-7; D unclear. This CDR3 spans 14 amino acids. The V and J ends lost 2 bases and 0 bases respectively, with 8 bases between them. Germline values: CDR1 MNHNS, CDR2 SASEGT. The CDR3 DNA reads TGTGCCAGCAGTGAAAACCGGAACTCCTACGAGCAGTACTTC. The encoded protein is CASSENRNSYEQYF.

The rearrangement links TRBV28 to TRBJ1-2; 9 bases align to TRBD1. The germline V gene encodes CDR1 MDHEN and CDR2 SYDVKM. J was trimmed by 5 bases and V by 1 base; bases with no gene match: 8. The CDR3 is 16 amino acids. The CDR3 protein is CASSLYTGGGGYGYTF. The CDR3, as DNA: TGTGCCAGCAGTTTATACACAGGGGGCGGAGGGTATGGCTACACCTTC.

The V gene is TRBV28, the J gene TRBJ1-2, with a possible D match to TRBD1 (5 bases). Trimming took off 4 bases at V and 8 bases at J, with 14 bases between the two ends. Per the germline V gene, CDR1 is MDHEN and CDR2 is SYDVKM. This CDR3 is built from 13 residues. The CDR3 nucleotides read TGTGCCAGCAGTTCGGTCCCGGGGGTCGGCTACACCTTC. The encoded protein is CASSSVPGVGYTF.